This T cell receptor beta chain derives from a study of blood T cell repertoires in COVID-19. Study at large: Acute-phase and convalescent COVID-19 samples originated in the United States, Italy and Spain. The cDNA or gDNA used as material had been derived from T cells, B-cell-depleted T cells, or PBMCs.

Source study methods: Reference gene primer amplification gave nucleated cell count estimates. Sequencing used immunoSEQ multiplex PCR; TCRdb keeps in-frame clones, though not all of them. The V and J calls and clone size are taken from that table; D and trimming were inferred from the DNA. The sample contains tens of thousands of clones, roughly four fifths of which appear only once. Trimming removed 0 bases from V and 11 bases from J, with 14 bases in between. The CDR3 is made up of 13 amino acids. Germline-derived CDR1 and CDR2 are SGHDT and YYEEEE. This clonotype was obtained from a woman over 75 with acute or convalescent COVID-19. Sequenced: peripheral blood. The chain couples TRBV5-6 to TRBJ1-1, with no clear D. CDR3 in DNA: TGTGCCAGCAGCTTGGCCTGGAACAGCGGGGCTTTCTTT. The encoded protein is CASSLAWNSGAFF.